What follows is one TCR beta chain and its context. This clonotype has more than one count but fewer than ten. Its recognized antigen is unknown. The input lacks base qualities; no much larger clone sits a single base away. This specimen belongs to a study of type 1 regulatory T cells (TCRdb year 2021). Study-level background: The study characterized an in vitro protocol that generated a Tr1-enriched, alloantigen-specific CD4 T cell product named T-allo10. T-allo10 was being evaluated clinically in patients with hematological malignancies who were receiving allogeneic hematopoietic stem cell transplantation.

Including cysteine and phenylalanine, the CDR3 has 15 amino acids. Only CDR3 DNA remains: 45 bases, in frame from the first base. V loses 6 bases at its end and J loses 2 bases; junction bases beyond the gene matches: 9. Via the germline V gene (reference sequence), CDR1 is DFQATT and CDR2 SNEGSKA. The instrument given in TCRdb is Illumina MiSeq. Starting from the raw public reads, TCRdb applied fastp trimming at Q25, assembled clones with MiXCR and retained in-frame beta chains. Each entry merges the rows of one CDR3 protein and shows their most common DNA and genes. This sample lists 75,000 to 100,000 distinct CDR3 sequences; roughly 28% were detected once. The top ten clones comprise about 2.4% of the sample.

The sequenced sample was CD4+ T cells, either the whole sample or a sorted fraction (not recorded which). Recombination connected TRBV20-1 to TRBJ2-3, and 9 bases in between align with TRBD2. This TCR was recovered from a human donor in good health. The CDR3 reads as follows: CSADVSGSFTDTQYF. At the DNA level, the sequence is TGCAGTGCCGACGTTAGCGGGAGTTTCACAGATACGCAGTATTTT.